This T cell receptor (beta chain) emerged from a study of blood T cell repertoires in COVID-19. On the study more broadly: Material from acute and convalescent COVID-19 was sourced from the United States, Italy and Spain.

Methods used by the authors: Estimated nucleated cell counts came from reference gene primer amplification. Data came from immunoSEQ multiplex PCR; TCRdb stores just in-frame clones and leaves some out. That table gives V, J and clone size, and the DNA gave D and trimming. This sample carries under 300,000 clones, around 89% of them seen once, and the ten largest clones take roughly 2.5%. Germline values: CDR1 MNHEY, CDR2 SVGAGI. This CDR3 spans 14 amino acids. V was trimmed by 2 bases and J by 5 bases, leaving 13 bases between them. This receptor was identified in a woman between 18 and 29 years old who had recovered from COVID-19. The material sequenced was PBMCs or T cells enriched from blood (not recorded which). The genes are TRBV6-5 and TRBJ2-7; perhaps TRBD2 as D (5 bases). The CDR3 DNA sequence: TGTGCCAGCAGTTACATCCGGGAAAGCGACGAGCAGTACTTC. It encodes CASSYIRESDEQYF.